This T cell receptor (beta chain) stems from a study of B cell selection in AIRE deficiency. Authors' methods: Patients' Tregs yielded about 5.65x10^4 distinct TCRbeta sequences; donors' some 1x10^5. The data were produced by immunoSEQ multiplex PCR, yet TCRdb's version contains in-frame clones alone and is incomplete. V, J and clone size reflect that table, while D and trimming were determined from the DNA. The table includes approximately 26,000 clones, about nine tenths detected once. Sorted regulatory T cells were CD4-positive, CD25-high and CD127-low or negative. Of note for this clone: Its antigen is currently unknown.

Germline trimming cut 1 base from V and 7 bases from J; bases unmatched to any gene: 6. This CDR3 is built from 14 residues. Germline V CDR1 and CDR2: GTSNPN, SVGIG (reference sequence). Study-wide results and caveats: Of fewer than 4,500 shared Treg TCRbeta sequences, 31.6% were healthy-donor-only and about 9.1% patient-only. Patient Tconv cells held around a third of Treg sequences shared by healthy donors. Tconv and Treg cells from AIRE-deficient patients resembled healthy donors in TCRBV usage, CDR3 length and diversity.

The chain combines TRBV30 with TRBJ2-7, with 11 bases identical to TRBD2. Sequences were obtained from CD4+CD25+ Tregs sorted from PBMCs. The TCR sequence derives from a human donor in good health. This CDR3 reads CAWSESSGGREQYF. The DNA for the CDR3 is TGTGCCTGGAGTGAGTCTAGCGGGGGGCGGGAGCAGTACTTC.